A selection of T cell receptor beta chains follows, all from one sample in a study of cytomegalovirus exposure and HLA in healthy donors. Profiling relied on immunoSEQ multiplex PCR, and the TCRdb table lists in-frame clones only, not all of them. The sample holds around 120,000 clones, around three quarters seen once. The sequenced sample was PBMCs. Receptors originate from a man aged 30 to 45 in good health and CMV-seropositive. The CDR3 runs from the conserved cysteine through the conserved F or W. The D gene is left open where the match is weak. Rows may omit the clone size; those that give it use once, few, many or a size class.

DNA: TGTGCCAGCAGCCAAGATCTGAGTCTAGCGGGGGGCCACCACGAGCAGTACTTC
CDR3: CASSQDLSLAGGHHEQYF
V: TRBV4-2
J: TRBJ2-7
D: TRBD2
size: -

DNA: TGTGCCAGTAGTATACTAACCCGGGGCACAGATACGCAGTATTTT
CDR3: CASSILTRGTDTQYF
V: TRBV19
J: TRBJ2-3
D: -
size: -

DNA: TGCGCCAGCAGCCACACCGGGACTAGCAGAACAGATACGCAGTATTTT
CDR3: CASSHTGTSRTDTQYF
V: TRBV4-3
J: TRBJ2-3
D: TRBD2
size: -

DNA: TGTGCCAGCAGCTTCCAGGGGGCGAGAGGTGAAAAACTGTTTTTT
CDR3: CASSFQGARGEKLFF
V: TRBV7-2
J: TRBJ1-4
D: TRBD1
size: -

DNA: TGTTCCAGCAGCTCCACTTCCGGGACTCCCACAGATACGCAGTATTTT
CDR3: CSSSSTSGTPTDTQYF
V: TRBV7-9
J: TRBJ2-3
D: -
size: -

DNA: TGCGCCAGCAGCGTGTACTCAGGGTCCGGCACTGAAGCTTTCTTT
CDR3: CASSVYSGSGTEAFF
V: TRBV5-1
J: TRBJ1-1
D: -
size: -

DNA: TGTGCCAGCAGTTATGGCAGGGCCTACAATGAGCAGTTCTTC
CDR3: CASSYGRAYNEQFF
V: TRBV6-5
J: TRBJ2-1
D: -
size: -

DNA: TGTGCCAGCAGCGCCAACTTTGACTACGAGCAGTACTTC
CDR3: CASSANFDYEQYF
V: TRBV13
J: TRBJ2-7
D: -
size: -

DNA: TGTGCCAGCAGCGTCAGCGGCAATCAAGAGACCCAGTACTTC
CDR3: CASSVSGNQETQYF
V: TRBV9
J: TRBJ2-5
D: -
size: -

DNA: TGTGCCAGTTCAGCGGGGAACACCGGGGAGCTGTTTTTT
CDR3: CASSAGNTGELFF
V: TRBV9
J: TRBJ2-2
D: -
size: -

DNA: TGTGCCACCAGCAGGTCCCGGACTAGCGGACGCACAGATACGCAGTATTTT
CDR3: CATSRSRTSGRTDTQYF
V: TRBV15
J: TRBJ2-3
D: TRBD2
size: -

DNA: TGTGCCAGCAGCTGGCCGGGACAGGGGGTAGACGGCTACACCTTC
CDR3: CASSWPGQGVDGYTF
V: TRBV5-6
J: TRBJ1-2
D: TRBD1
size: few

DNA: TGTGCCAGCAGTGAATTTGGGACAGCGAGACAATTTAATTCTGGCTACACCTTC
CDR3: CASSEFGTARQFNSGYTF
V: TRBV25-1
J: TRBJ1-2
D: TRBD1
size: -

DNA: TGTGCCAGCGGCCCTAGCAATCAGCCCCAGCATTTT
CDR3: CASGPSNQPQHF
V: TRBV7-8
J: TRBJ1-5
D: -
size: once

DNA: TGTGCCAGCAGCTTACAGGGGGCCAACAATGAGCAGTTCTTC
CDR3: CASSLQGANNEQFF
V: TRBV5-8
J: TRBJ2-1
D: TRBD1
size: -

DNA: TGTGCCAGCACCGCGGGGGGGGAGGGGAACCAAGAGACCCAGTACTTC
CDR3: CASTAGGEGNQETQYF
V: TRBV2
J: TRBJ2-5
D: TRBD2
size: -

DNA: TGTGCCAGCAGCTCCCCAGGGGGCTATCAAGGCTACACCTTC
CDR3: CASSSPGGYQGYTF
V: TRBV11-2
J: TRBJ1-2
D: TRBD1
size: few

DNA: TGTGCCAGCAGCTTTGGTACAGGTGAAAGCTACACCTTC
CDR3: CASSFGTGESYTF
V: TRBV7-3
J: TRBJ1-2
D: -
size: -

DNA: TGTGCCACCAGCAGAGATCAGACTAGCGGGGAGAATGAGCAGTTCTTC
CDR3: CATSRDQTSGENEQFF
V: TRBV15
J: TRBJ2-1
D: TRBD2
size: -

DNA: TGCGCCAGCAGCCAAGATCGCGCAGGGAGGAACGAGCAGTACTTC
CDR3: CASSQDRAGRNEQYF
V: TRBV4-3
J: TRBJ2-7
D: -
size: -

DNA: TGCGCCAGCAGCCCCGGGACAGGGGGAAATGAAAAACTGTTTTTT
CDR3: CASSPGTGGNEKLFF
V: TRBV4-3
J: TRBJ1-4
D: TRBD1
size: few

DNA: TGTGCCAGCAGCCCCCCCGGACAGTTCAGTTCACCCCTCCACTTT
CDR3: CASSPPGQFSSPLHF
V: TRBV7-2
J: TRBJ1-6
D: -
size: -

DNA: TGTGCCAGCAGGGCCCTGGACTACGGAAACAGTCAGTACTTC
CDR3: CASRALDYGNSQYF
V: TRBV6-6
J: TRBJ2-4
D: -
size: once

DNA: TGTGCCAGCAGCTCCCTCGGGACTACCAACTACGAGCAGTACTTC
CDR3: CASSSLGTTNYEQYF
V: TRBV5-6
J: TRBJ2-7
D: TRBD2
size: -

DNA: TGTGCCAGCAAAGATGGGAGGAGCTCCTACGAGCAGTACTTC
CDR3: CASKDGRSSYEQYF
V: TRBV7-9
J: TRBJ2-7
D: -
size: -

DNA: TGTGCCATCAGGAACCCAGGGGCCCACGAGCAGTACTTC
CDR3: CAIRNPGAHEQYF
V: TRBV10-3
J: TRBJ2-7
D: -
size: -

DNA: TGTGCCAGTAGTCCCCGACAGGGTTATGAGCCCCAGCATTTT
CDR3: CASSPRQGYEPQHF
V: TRBV19
J: TRBJ1-5
D: TRBD1
size: -

DNA: TGTGCCAGCAGCACGACTTGGGGCGGAGAGACCCAGTACTTC
CDR3: CASSTTWGGETQYF
V: TRBV7-9
J: TRBJ2-5
D: -
size: few

DNA: TGTGCCAGCTCACCTGATCCTTCCAGGATCGCTGAAGCTTTCTTT
CDR3: CASSPDPSRIAEAFF
V: TRBV18
J: TRBJ1-1
D: -
size: -

DNA: TGTGCCAGCTCACCGGCTGCTGGCTACACCTTC
CDR3: CASSPAAGYTF
V: TRBV18
J: TRBJ1-2
D: -
size: -

DNA: TGTGCCAGCAGGACAGGGGGTATCTACGAGCAGTACTTC
CDR3: CASRTGGIYEQYF
V: TRBV6-5
J: TRBJ2-7
D: TRBD1
size: -

DNA: TGCGCCAGCAGCCAACCAGGGGGCACCGGGGAGCTGTTTTTT
CDR3: CASSQPGGTGELFF
V: TRBV4-3
J: TRBJ2-2
D: TRBD1
size: -

DNA: TGTGCCAGTAGATACCAGGTTACTAGCAATCAGCCCCAGCATTTT
CDR3: CASRYQVTSNQPQHF
V: TRBV19
J: TRBJ1-5
D: -
size: -

DNA: TGTTCCAGCAGCTTACCCGCAGGGCTGATTCAGTACTTC
CDR3: CSSSLPAGLIQYF
V: TRBV7-9
J: TRBJ2-4
D: -
size: -

DNA: TGCAGCGTGGTGGGACAGGCGAACACTGAAGCTTTCTTT
CDR3: CSVVGQANTEAFF
V: TRBV29-1
J: TRBJ1-1
D: TRBD1
size: -

DNA: TGCGCCAGCAGCTTGGTTCCTCCAGGGGCAGGGATGAACACTGAAGCTTTCTTT
CDR3: CASSLVPPGAGMNTEAFF
V: TRBV5-1
J: TRBJ1-1
D: -
size: once

DNA: TGTGCCAGCAGTTTGATCAGGGGCAATCCGATGAACACTGAAGCTTTCTTT
CDR3: CASSLIRGNPMNTEAFF
V: TRBV27
J: TRBJ1-1
D: -
size: -

DNA: TGTGCCGTCGGTCCTCTAAGAGCAGAGACCCAGTACTTC
CDR3: CAVGPLRAETQYF
V: TRBV30
J: TRBJ2-5
D: -
size: few

DNA: TGTGCCAGCAGCGCTAGGAGCACAGATACGCAGTATTTT
CDR3: CASSARSTDTQYF
V: TRBV6-4
J: TRBJ2-3
D: -
size: -

DNA: TGTGCCAGCGGGCTAGCGGGACCTTACAATGAGCAGTTCTTC
CDR3: CASGLAGPYNEQFF
V: TRBV7-3
J: TRBJ2-1
D: TRBD2
size: -

DNA: TGTGCCAGCAGGACTAGCGGGGTTAGCGGGGAGCTGTTTTTT
CDR3: CASRTSGVSGELFF
V: TRBV6-5
J: TRBJ2-2
D: TRBD2
size: -

DNA: TGTGCCAGCAGTTTACGGGGACAGAGCACAGATACGCAGTATTTT
CDR3: CASSLRGQSTDTQYF
V: TRBV27
J: TRBJ2-3
D: TRBD1
size: -

DNA: TGCGCCAGCAGCCAAGTCGTCGGGTCTCAGGGGCAGTACTTC
CDR3: CASSQVVGSQGQYF
V: TRBV4-3
J: TRBJ2-7
D: -
size: -

DNA: TGTGCCAGCAGCTTAGGGGGCCTTGGGAACACCATATATTTT
CDR3: CASSLGGLGNTIYF
V: TRBV11-1
J: TRBJ1-3
D: -
size: few

DNA: TGCGCCAGCAGCTTGGTCGGGGGGGGTGGCGAGCAGTACTTC
CDR3: CASSLVGGGGEQYF
V: TRBV5-1
J: TRBJ2-7
D: TRBD2
size: -

DNA: TGTGCCAGCAGCGTAGAGGCTCCTAGCGGGGGTTACAATGAGCAGTTCTTC
CDR3: CASSVEAPSGGYNEQFF
V: TRBV9
J: TRBJ2-1
D: TRBD2
size: -

DNA: TGCGCCAGCAGCCATAGACTAGCGGACAACTACGAGCAGTACTTC
CDR3: CASSHRLADNYEQYF
V: TRBV4-1
J: TRBJ2-7
D: TRBD2
size: -

DNA: TGTGCCAGCAGCACACGGACTAGCGGGAGTGAGCAGTTCTTC
CDR3: CASSTRTSGSEQFF
V: TRBV11-3
J: TRBJ2-1
D: TRBD2
size: -

DNA: TGTGCCAGCCTTTCCTGGACAGGGAACAGTCAGTACTTC
CDR3: CASLSWTGNSQYF
V: TRBV5-4
J: TRBJ2-4
D: TRBD1
size: -

DNA: TGTGCCAGCTCACCAGGGCAGGGTAATGTGAACACTGAAGCTTTCTTT
CDR3: CASSPGQGNVNTEAFF
V: TRBV18
J: TRBJ1-1
D: -
size: -

DNA: TGTGCCAGCAGCTACACAGGGGAGCAGTTCTTC
CDR3: CASSYTGEQFF
V: TRBV5-4
J: TRBJ2-1
D: -
size: -

DNA: TGTGCCAGCAGGCCGGGACAGGGCATGGGTACGCAGTATTTT
CDR3: CASRPGQGMGTQYF
V: TRBV6-4
J: TRBJ2-3
D: TRBD1
size: -

DNA: TGTGCCAGCAGTCACCGGGACAGGGGACGCTACACCTTC
CDR3: CASSHRDRGRYTF
V: TRBV25-1
J: TRBJ1-2
D: TRBD1
size: -

DNA: TGTGCCAGCAGCTTAGCCGTTCAAGAGACCCAGTACTTC
CDR3: CASSLAVQETQYF
V: TRBV5-6
J: TRBJ2-5
D: -
size: -